This is a list of T cell receptor beta chains from one sample in a study. TCRdb redid the calling of the RT-PCR reads with MiXCR, one entry per CDR3 protein. The table includes about 700,000 distinct CDR3 sequences, 11% to 15% detected once. The sequenced sample consisted of memory CD4+ T cells from blood. The receptors were sampled from a female donor in good health, serving as a healthy control. Each CDR3 is given with its conserved first and last residue. Fields, in order: clone size, J gene, V gene, CDR3 protein. Clone sizes are given selectively: once, few, many, or a class where the clone is expanded.

>few|TRBJ2-7|TRBV7-2
CASSPGDSLSYEQYF
>many|TRBJ2-3|TRBV5-6
CASSADAGSTDTQYF
>many|TRBJ2-1|TRBV12-3/TRBV12-4
CASRPGLEPYNEQFF
>-|TRBJ2-1|TRBV29-1
CSVGGGASGSYNEQFF
>-|TRBJ2-1|TRBV14
CASSQGRVAGGYNEQFF
>few|TRBJ2-5|TRBV28
CASTLAGIRRETQYF
>few|TRBJ2-3|TRBV7-8
CASTKLRGADTQYF
>many|TRBJ2-7|TRBV18
CASSPSRGSYEQYF
>many|TRBJ2-1|TRBV5-1
CASSLGLAGVPTYNEQFF
>-|TRBJ1-4|TRBV6-2/TRBV6-3
CASSRDRVEYEKLFF
>-|TRBJ2-1|TRBV20-1
CSATPPMDNEQFF
>many|TRBJ2-2|TRBV6-5
CASRTYDRGIRDGELFF
>-|TRBJ1-4|TRBV4-3
CASREGVSEKLFF
>few|TRBJ2-7|TRBV28
CASSPTPRAGARLYEQYF
>-|TRBJ2-7|TRBV9
CASSVSEDRPFEQYF
>many|TRBJ2-1|TRBV5-1
CASSSQDRDDEQFF
>many|TRBJ2-1|TRBV20-1
CSATLAGGNEQFF
>few|TRBJ2-4|TRBV2
CASSERQRGPCF
>-|TRBJ2-7|TRBV12-3/TRBV12-4
CASSFRLQGHEQYF
>-|TRBJ2-5|TRBV7-7
CASSQTGGFWETQYF
>few|TRBJ2-5|TRBV27
CASGGLGGAAQYF
>few|TRBJ2-2|TRBV7-2
CASSPLPGGDTGELFF
>-|TRBJ1-2|TRBV10-3
CAISDLDYGYTF
>many|TRBJ1-5|TRBV12-3/TRBV12-4
CASTHSGGNQPQHF
>many|TRBJ2-5|TRBV9
CASSAGGASGETQYF
>-|TRBJ1-5|TRBV6-5
CASTPGQGINQPQHF
>few|TRBJ2-7|TRBV7-2
CASSLMTGTSVSYEQYF
>-|TRBJ2-1|TRBV7-9
CASSLGSASGVSEQFF
>few|TRBJ1-6|TRBV12-3/TRBV12-4
CASSFTGPYNSPLHF
>few|TRBJ1-4|TRBV4-3
CASSTAPGPLVEKLFF
>-|TRBJ2-2|TRBV6-2/TRBV6-3
CAILRLNTGELFF
>-|TRBJ1-2|TRBV24-1
CATSDSDRGRGYTF
>-|TRBJ1-2|TRBV20-1
CSARPPAPQGANYGYTF
>-|TRBJ2-7|TRBV28
CASSSLISGAGEDEQYF
>few|TRBJ2-3|TRBV7-8
CASSQSEGSTDTQYF
>few|TRBJ2-1|TRBV7-2
CASSRAYGFTYNEQFF
>few|TRBJ2-1|TRBV6-2/TRBV6-3
CASSYGGGGEQFF
>many|TRBJ1-1|TRBV30
CAWSVQGWNTEAFF
>few|TRBJ2-1|TRBV5-5
CASSFLQGGEQFF
>-|TRBJ1-1|TRBV7-7
CASSASGAENEAFF
>-|TRBJ1-5|TRBV6-6
CASKASGDLQPQHF
>-|TRBJ1-6|TRBV7-8
CASSLARPGQVRNSPLHF
>few|TRBJ2-3|TRBV20-1
CSARLSNLGAGYTDTQYF
>few|TRBJ2-3|TRBV20-1
CSARGLQQSTDTQYF
>-|TRBJ1-1|TRBV5-5
CASSLEGTGDTEAFF
>-|TRBJ1-2|TRBV27
CASSPYQDSWGYTF
>-|TRBJ2-1|TRBV11-2
CASSPPGSGTYNEQFF
>-|TRBJ2-7|TRBV5-5
CASSLGGTGTGNEQYF
>-|TRBJ1-1|TRBV6-5
CASSWGWRNTEAFF
>many|TRBJ1-1|TRBV5-5
CASSFGQELEAFF
>-|TRBJ2-1|TRBV5-1
CASSFFPQGQGGDEQFF
>-|TRBJ2-1|TRBV24-1
CATSDPQGDRSYNEQFF
>few|TRBJ2-7|TRBV4-1
CASSQVRLGRHVREQYF
>many|TRBJ1-2|TRBV9
CASSLRGDGYTF
>-|TRBJ2-1|TRBV21-1
CASSSRLAGEPTNEQFF
>many|TRBJ1-1|TRBV4-3
CASSQVAGAHTEAFF